This entry concerns a single TCR beta chain. Its antigen is as yet unknown. The data stem from a study of T cells after posttransplantation cyclophosphamide. The CDR3 is 16 amino acids. V was cut by 3 bases and J by 0 bases, with 10 bases left in between. Germline V gives CDR1 SGHNT, CDR2 YYREEE (reference sequence). The related graft donor's blood sample was taken on the day of bone marrow donation. Some clones are missing from TCRdb's copy, which holds only in-frame ones; the method was immunoSEQ multiplex PCR. This table has approximately 56,000 clones, 94% appearing once. Study-level findings and limits: Donor CD8+ memory clones often dominated recipient blood repertoires at later times. TRB overlap between skin or GI tissue T cells and blood was limited. TRB clonality was highly associated with recipient CMV seropositivity and reactivation.

The sequenced sample consisted of PBMCs. The rearrangement uses TRBV5-4 and TRBJ2-6; D gene uncertain. The source is a woman in her 30s in good health and a related stem cell transplant donor. The CDR3 sequence: CASSSPVVSGANVLTF. The CDR3, as DNA: TGTGCCAGCAGCTCTCCCGTAGTCTCTGGGGCCAACGTCCTGACTTTC.